Listed below are T cell receptor beta chains from one sample, sequenced in a study of blood T cell repertoires in COVID-19. Clones were read by immunoSEQ multiplex PCR, and TCRdb kept only the in-frame ones, dropping some. Altogether hundreds of thousands of clones are present, approximately 85% being singletons, with the ten largest covering 0.8%. Sequenced: peripheral blood. The source of these receptors is a woman under 40 with acute or convalescent COVID-19. Both conserved end residues are part of each CDR3. D genes are given only for firm matches. The listing skips clone size in some rows; elsewhere it reads once, few, many or a size class.

V: TRBV7-2; D: .; J: TRBJ1-6; size: .; DNA: TGTGCCAGCAGCTTATGGGGCGCGGTTTCCTCACCCCTCCACTTT; CDR3: CASSLWGAVSSPLHF
V: TRBV11-3; D: .; J: TRBJ2-5; size: .; DNA: TGTGCCAGCAGCTTCCGCGGCAGGGGAGAGACCCAGTACTTC; CDR3: CASSFRGRGETQYF
V: TRBV5-6; D: TRBD2; J: TRBJ2-5; size: .; DNA: TGTGCCTCCAGTCGAGGCCTAGCGGGGTGGGAGACCCAGTACTTC; CDR3: CASSRGLAGWETQYF
V: TRBV9; D: .; J: TRBJ2-1; size: .; DNA: TGTGCCAGCAGCGTAGACTACTACAATGAGCAGTTCTTC; CDR3: CASSVDYYNEQFF
V: TRBV19; D: TRBD2; J: TRBJ2-1; size: .; DNA: TGTGCCAGTAGTATTGGACTAGCTGTCCCAATCCGACCCAATGAGCAGTTCTTC; CDR3: CASSIGLAVPIRPNEQFF
V: TRBV11-2; D: .; J: TRBJ2-3; size: .; DNA: TGTGCCAGCAGCCCAGGAATGATCGGGGGACTCACAGATACGCAGTATTTT; CDR3: CASSPGMIGGLTDTQYF
V: TRBV19; D: TRBD1; J: TRBJ1-2; size: .; DNA: TGTGCCAGTAGTTTGGGACAGAACTATGGCTACACCTTC; CDR3: CASSLGQNYGYTF
V: TRBV19; D: TRBD1; J: TRBJ1-2; size: many; DNA: TGTGCCAGTAGTATAGAGGCGACAGGGGGCAACGGCTACACCTTC; CDR3: CASSIEATGGNGYTF
V: TRBV25-1; D: .; J: TRBJ1-1; size: .; DNA: TGTGCCAGCAGTGAATTTCGGGGAGTGAACACTGAAGCTTTCTTT; CDR3: CASSEFRGVNTEAFF
V: TRBV3-1/TRBV3-2; D: TRBD2; J: TRBJ2-1; size: .; DNA: TGTGCCAGCAGCCAAGTGCGGGAGATCCCCTACAATGAGCAGTTCTTC; CDR3: CASSQVREIPYNEQFF
V: TRBV6-5; D: TRBD1; J: TRBJ1-5; size: .; DNA: TGTGCCAGCATGGCAGGGGGGAATCAGCCCCAGCATTTT; CDR3: CASMAGGNQPQHF
V: TRBV11-2; D: .; J: TRBJ2-2; size: .; DNA: TGTGCCAGCACCTCTGTTCCCGGGGAGCTGTTTTTT; CDR3: CASTSVPGELFF
V: TRBV7-7; D: TRBD2; J: TRBJ2-1; size: .; DNA: TGTGCCAGCAGCCTGAGGACTAGCGGACCTCAGGAGCAGTTCTTC; CDR3: CASSLRTSGPQEQFF
V: TRBV19; D: .; J: TRBJ2-4; size: .; DNA: TGTGCCAGTAGTATAGGTGACAGCTTAGCCAAAAACATTCAGTACTTC; CDR3: CASSIGDSLAKNIQYF
V: TRBV12-3/TRBV12-4; D: .; J: TRBJ2-7; size: .; DNA: TGTGCCAGCAGCAGGACCTACGAGCAGTACTTC; CDR3: CASSRTYEQYF
V: TRBV3-1/TRBV3-2; D: TRBD2; J: TRBJ2-3; size: .; DNA: TGTGCCAGCAGCCAGGAGCGGGAGGGCCTTATAGATACGCAGTATTTT; CDR3: CASSQEREGLIDTQYF
V: TRBV30; D: .; J: TRBJ1-4; size: once; DNA: TGTGCCTGGAAGATGGGAGGGAAGGGTGAAAAACTGTTTTTT; CDR3: CAWKMGGKGEKLFF
V: TRBV27; D: .; J: TRBJ1-5; size: .; DNA: TGTGCCAGCAGTGGAACAGGGCAGCCCCAGCATTTT; CDR3: CASSGTGQPQHF
V: TRBV4-3; D: .; J: TRBJ2-1; size: .; DNA: TGCGCCAGCAGCCAAGATGGGAGCGGTACCTACAATGAGCAGTTCTTC; CDR3: CASSQDGSGTYNEQFF
V: TRBV6-6; D: .; J: TRBJ1-1; size: .; DNA: TGTGCCAGCAGTTACCTGACAGTTAATGAAGCTTTCTTT; CDR3: CASSYLTVNEAFF
V: TRBV5-1; D: TRBD2; J: TRBJ2-5; size: .; DNA: TGCGCCAGCAGCCTCCACACTAGCGGGAAAGAGACCCAGTACTTC; CDR3: CASSLHTSGKETQYF
V: TRBV10-3; D: TRBD1; J: TRBJ1-2; size: .; DNA: TGTGCCATCAGTGAGTGGACAGGGGGTAAGGAGAACTATGGCTACACCTTC; CDR3: CAISEWTGGKENYGYTF
V: TRBV30; D: TRBD1; J: TRBJ1-1; size: .; DNA: TGTGCCTGGAGTAATCACAGGGGAGGCACTGAAGCTTTCTTT; CDR3: CAWSNHRGGTEAFF
V: TRBV7-2; D: .; J: TRBJ1-1; size: .; DNA: TGTGCCAGCAGCTTATATGGCGGCCAACTAACAGCTTTCTTT; CDR3: CASSLYGGQLTAFF
V: TRBV10-3; D: TRBD1; J: TRBJ2-3; size: .; DNA: TGTGCCATCACTGCAGGGGGCGCAGATACGCAGTATTTT; CDR3: CAITAGGADTQYF
V: TRBV11-2; D: .; J: TRBJ1-3; size: .; DNA: TGTGCCAGCACCGTTGGAAACACCATATATTTT; CDR3: CASTVGNTIYF